One sample yielded the 19 T cell receptor beta chains listed below, sequenced in a study of neoadjuvant anti-PD-1 for oral cavity cancer. The data were produced by immunoSEQ multiplex PCR, yet TCRdb's version contains in-frame clones alone and is incomplete. The table records over 60,000 clones, 80% to 90% of them present only once. Documented time point: after neoadjuvant nivolumab, at surgical resection. This specimen consisted of PBMCs, obtained after nivolumab (anti-PD-1) treatment. Every receptor here comes from a person aged 40-85 years with oral cavity squamous cell carcinoma.

The V gene is TRBV7-2, the J gene TRBJ2-7; 7 nucleotides agree with TRBD1. The CDR3 covers 12 residues. Germline V CDR1 and CDR2: SGHTA, FQGNSA. V lost 5 bases and J lost 6; bases outside the gene matches: 4. In DNA form, the CDR3 reads TGTGCCAGCAGCCTCAGACAGGGCGAGCAGTACTTC. The encoded protein is CASSLRQGEQYF.

The rearrangement joins TRBV6-1 to TRBJ1-5; D is unresolved. Germline loops: CDR1 MNHNS, CDR2 SASEGT. Trimming pared 2 bases from V and 3 bases from J, leaving 5 bases between. The CDR3 runs to 13 residues. The CDR3 DNA sequence: TGTGCCAGCAGTGAACGGCTCAATCAGCCCCAGCATTTT. Translating it yields CASSERLNQPQHF.

DNA of the CDR3: TGTGCCAGCAGAGAATTTTCAGGTATCAGCAATCAGCCCCAGCATTTT. Translation gives CASREFSGISNQPQHF. The genes are TRBV6-1 and TRBJ1-5, with D hard to call. Trimming pared 6 bases from V and 1 base from J, leaving 16 bases between. Germline V gene sequence: CDR1 MNHNS, CDR2 SASEGT. The CDR3 runs to 16 residues.

The J gene is TRBJ1-4, the V gene TRBV30; 9 nucleotides line up with TRBD1. Trimming removed 0 bases from V and 8 bases from J; junction bases left unmatched: 4. This CDR3 contains 14 residues. Germline V gene lookup returns CDR1 GTSNPN and CDR2 SVGIG (reference sequence). This CDR3 is CAWSVGQGREKLFF. DNA of the CDR3: TGTGCCTGGAGTGTGGGACAGGGTCGGGAAAAACTGTTTTTT.

This chain uses TRBV2 with TRBJ2-7, with D tentatively TRBD1 (5 bases). V was clipped by 7 bases and J by 5 bases, with 12 bases between them. Looked up from germline, CDR1 is SNHLY and CDR2 is FYNNEI. This CDR3 is 12 amino acids long. The CDR3: CASTKGKNEQYF. Here the CDR3 DNA reads TGTGCCAGCACGAAGGGGAAAAACGAGCAGTACTTC.

This rearrangement joins TRBV5-1 to TRBJ2-4; 8 bases are a match to TRBD1. Germline V gene sequence: CDR1 SGHRS, CDR2 YFSETQ. V lost 3 bases, J lost 0 bases, and 29 bases stayed unmatched. The CDR3 has 24 amino acids. In nucleotides, the CDR3 is TGCGCCAGCAGCTCTCACAGGGGGAGTACCCTAGTTACCTCGACGGGTACAGCCAAAAACATTCAGTACTTC. It translates to CASSSHRGSTLVTSTGTAKNIQYF. The full variable domain, completed using reference TRBV5-1 and TRBJ2-4, is KAGVTQTPRYLIKTRGQQVTLSCSPISGHRSVSWYQQTPGQGLQFLFEYFSETQRNKGNFPGRFSGRQFSNSRSEMNVSTLELGDSALYLCASSSHRGSTLVTSTGTAKNIQYFGAGTRLSVL.

V and J are TRBV27 and TRBJ2-1; tentatively, D is TRBD2 (5 bases). The germline V gene has CDR1 MNHEY and CDR2 SMNVEV (reference sequence). CDR3 size: 15 residues. The V end was cut by 3 bases, the J end by 6 bases, with 15 bases between. Here the CDR3 DNA reads TGTGCCAGCAGTTTCTTAAGAAAGGCGGGCAATGAGCAGTTCTTC. This translates into CASSFLRKAGNEQFF.

The chain employs TRBV28 and TRBJ2-7; a possible D gene is TRBD2 (6 bases). Germline loops: CDR1 MDHEN, CDR2 SYDVKM. The ends were cut back, 5 bases at V and 1 base at J, with 12 bases in the middle. This CDR3 comprises 14 residues. The CDR3 is CASSPFGRSYEQYF. CDR3 nucleotides: TGTGCCAGCAGTCCCTTTGGGAGGTCCTACGAGCAGTACTTC. The full variable domain, rest sourced from reference TRBV28 and TRBJ2-7, is DVKVTQSSRYLVKRTGEKVFLECVQDMDHENMFWYRQDPGLGLRLIYFSYDVKMKEKGDIPEGYSVSREKKERFSLILESASTNQTSMYLCASSPFGRSYEQYFGPGTRLTVT.

This chain connects TRBV2 to TRBJ2-1; 13 nucleotides agree with TRBD2. The CDR3 totals 17 residues. Per the germline V gene, CDR1 is SNHLY and CDR2 is FYNNEI. The junction had 7 bases not matched to a gene; V was cut back by 4 bases and J by 4 bases. The CDR3 DNA is TGTGCCAGCAGTGTAGGAACTAGCGGGGGGGAATACAATGAGCAGTTCTTC. Its translation: CASSVGTSGGEYNEQFF.

The chain couples TRBV4-1 to TRBJ2-4; D is ambiguous. Germline CDR1 and CDR2: MGHRA and YSYEKL. The CDR3 is 19 residues long. Trimming pared 0 bases from V and 4 bases from J, leaving 22 bases between. In nucleotides, the CDR3 is TGCGCCAGCAGCCAAGAAACACTTATAGTCGGTGCAGAGAAAAACATTCAGTACTTC. Amino acids: CASSQETLIVGAEKNIQYF.

The gene calls are TRBV11-2 and TRBJ1-2, with 8 bases matching TRBD1. CDR3 size: 15 residues. Trimming took 2 bases from V and 4 from J; bases not matched to a gene: 6. Germline-derived CDR1 and CDR2 are SGHAT and FQNNGV. In DNA form, the CDR3 reads TGTGCCAGCAGCTTAATCAGGGGGACAGGCTATGGCTACACCTTC. This gives the protein CASSLIRGTGYGYTF.

The chain recombines TRBV4-1 with TRBJ2-1; TRBD2 aligns across 8 bases. The CDR3 has 16 residues. Germline loops: CDR1 MGHRA, CDR2 YSYEKL. The V segment lost 3 bases and the J segment 4 bases; nucleotides outside the gene matches: 8. The CDR3 bases are TGCGCCAGCAGCCAGCCACGGGGGGGCGGATACAATGAGCAGTTCTTC. This translates into CASSQPRGGGYNEQFF.

A few counts support this clone. The chain joins TRBV28 to TRBJ2-3; D gene unclear. The germline gives CDR1 MDHEN, CDR2 SYDVKM. Trimming took 7 bases from V and 6 from J, leaving 14 bases between them. CDR3 length: 13 amino acids. The CDR3 loop is CASTSRDMDTQYF. The CDR3 nucleotides are TGTGCCAGCACATCTAGGGATATGGATACGCAGTATTTT.

The chain carries TRBV7-9 and TRBJ2-7; possible D gene TRBD2, 6 bases. Deletions cut 5 bases from V and 6 bases from J, with 11 bases between. This CDR3 contains 12 residues. Germline V CDR1 and CDR2: SEHNR, FQNEAQ (reference sequence). In DNA form, the CDR3 reads TGTGCCAGCAGCAGGTCGGGGGTCGAGCAGTACTTC. This codes for CASSRSGVEQYF.

This clone has more than one count but fewer than ten. This rearrangement joins TRBV5-1 to TRBJ2-2, with D possibly TRBD1 on 5 matching bases. Per the germline V gene, CDR1 is SGHRS and CDR2 is YFSETQ. V lost 4 bases to trimming and J lost 0 bases, with 10 bases between them. The CDR3 loop spans 15 amino acids. The CDR3 nucleotides are TGCGCCAGCAGCCCTAGGACAACGAACACCGGGGAGCTGTTTTTT. It encodes CASSPRTTNTGELFF.

This chain uses TRBV30 with TRBJ2-3; 8 bases map to TRBD2. Per the germline V gene, CDR1 is GTSNPN and CDR2 is SVGIG (reference sequence). V trimming: 3 bases; J trimming: 2 bases; junction bases outside the gene matches: 7. This CDR3 region has 15 residues. The CDR3 bases are TGTGCCTGGAGAGCTCGTAGCGGGGCCACAGATACGCAGTATTTT. This sequence encodes CAWRARSGATDTQYF. The full variable domain, in which reference TRBV30 and TRBJ2-3 provide the parts outside the CDR3, is SQTIHQWPATLVQPVGSPLSLECTVEGTSNPNLYWYRQAAGRGLQLLFYSVGIGQISSEVPQNLSASRPQDRQFILSSKKLLLSDSGFYLCAWRARSGATDTQYFGPGTRLTVL.

The chain combines TRBV7-9 with TRBJ2-1; TRBD2 aligns across 10 bases. Germline V gives CDR1 SEHNR, CDR2 FQNEAQ (reference sequence). The ends lost 4 bases at V and 4 bases at J; junction bases unmatched: 7. The CDR3 extends over 16 amino acids. CDR3 in amino acids: CASSSRGSGGYNEQFF. The CDR3, as DNA: TGTGCCAGCAGCTCCCGGGGTAGCGGGGGGTACAATGAGCAGTTCTTC. The full variable domain, its missing parts supplied by reference TRBV7-9 and TRBJ2-1, is DTGVSQNPRHKITKRGQNVTFRCDPISEHNRLYWYRQTLGQGPEFLTYFQNEAQLEKSRLLSDRFSAERPKGSFSTLEIQRTEQGDSAMYLCASSSRGSGGYNEQFFGPGTRLTVL.

The count of this clone is one. V gene TRBV10-2 combines with J gene TRBJ2-3, with D possibly matching TRBD2 (5 bases). Germline V gene sequence: CDR1 WSHSY, CDR2 SAAADI. Deletions cut 2 bases from V and 0 bases from J, with 18 bases between. There are 18 residues in the CDR3. The CDR3 here is CASSELGRLNFSTDTQYF. The CDR3 DNA is TGCGCCAGCAGTGAGCTTGGGAGACTAAATTTTAGCACAGATACGCAGTATTTT.

The chain recombines TRBV5-1 with TRBJ2-7; 9 positions match TRBD1. The junction had 14 bases not matched to a gene; V was cut back by 6 bases and J by 4 bases. CDR3 length: 16 residues. The germline V gene has CDR1 SGHRS and CDR2 YFSETQ. This CDR3 is CASTKDRDRAPYEQYF. The CDR3 DNA reads TGCGCCAGCACCAAGGACCGGGACAGGGCCCCTTACGAGCAGTACTTC.